The 5 T cell receptor beta chains in this list originate from one sample, sequenced in a study of identifying expanded T cells in peripheral blood. Only in-frame clones appear in the TCRdb table, and some are missing; sequencing was by immunoSEQ multiplex PCR. The table lists over 70,000 clones, around 90% of them singletons. The sequenced material came from blood. Every receptor here comes from a person aged 18 to 75 in good health.

This chain links TRBV28 with TRBJ2-2, with D hard to call. The CDR3 loop spans 14 amino acids. Germline V lookup: CDR1 MDHEN, CDR2 SYDVKM. Trimming pared 5 bases from V and 0 bases from J, leaving 7 bases between. The CDR3 sequence is CASSPTTNTGELFF. DNA of the CDR3: TGTGCCAGCAGTCCGACAACGAACACCGGGGAGCTGTTTTTT.

This clone was seen just once. This chain connects TRBV11-2 to TRBJ2-5; D call uncertain. The J call may not be correct, given that the DNA end is closer to TRBJ2-7. The CDR3 consists of 12 residues. CDR1 is SGHAT, CDR2 FQNNGV, per germline. The CDR3 sequence: CASSLVVAEQYF. Written as DNA, the CDR3 is TGTGCCAGCAGCTTAGTCGTGGCCGAGCAGTACTTC.

The rearrangement uses TRBV6-5 and TRBJ1-1; D gene ambiguous. Trimming cost V 6 bases and J 3 bases, with 14 bases left between them. CDR3 size: 14 residues. Looked up from germline, CDR1 is MNHEY and CDR2 is SVGAGI. The CDR3 region is CASRADGGHTEAFF. CDR3 sequence (DNA): TGTGCCAGCAGGGCGGACGGCGGACACACTGAAGCTTTCTTT.

This clone appeared once. J is TRBJ1-3 and V is TRBV11-3; D is perhaps TRBD1 (6 bases). Trimming pared 4 bases from V and 3 bases from J, leaving 13 bases between. This CDR3 contains 15 residues. CDR1 SGHNT and CDR2 YENEEA come from the germline V gene. The CDR3 coding sequence is TGTGCCAGCAGCTCGTACAGGGATGGTGGAAACACCATATATTTT. It translates to CASSSYRDGGNTIYF.

This clone was found a few times. The J gene is TRBJ1-6, the V gene TRBV5-1; TRBD1 is a possible D gene (5 bases). V lost 3 bases, J lost 3 bases, and 13 bases lay in between. The CDR3 extends over 16 amino acids. CDR1 and CDR2 (germline): SGHRS, YFSETQ. DNA for the CDR3: TGCGCCAGCAGCTCCGCGTTGGGGGGCTATAATTCACCCCTCCACTTT. Its translation is CASSSALGGYNSPLHF.